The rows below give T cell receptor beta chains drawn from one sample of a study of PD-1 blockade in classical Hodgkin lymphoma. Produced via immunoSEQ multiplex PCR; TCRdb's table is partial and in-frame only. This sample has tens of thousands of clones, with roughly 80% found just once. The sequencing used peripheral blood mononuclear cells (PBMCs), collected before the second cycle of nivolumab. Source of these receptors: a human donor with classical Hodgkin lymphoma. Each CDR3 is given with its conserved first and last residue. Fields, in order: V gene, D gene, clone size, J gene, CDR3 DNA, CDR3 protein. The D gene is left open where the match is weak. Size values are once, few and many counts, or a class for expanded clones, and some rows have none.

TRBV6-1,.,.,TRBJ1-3,TGTGCCAGCAGTGAAGCGCTTCGGACAACCTCTGGAAACACCATATATTTT,CASSEALRTTSGNTIYF
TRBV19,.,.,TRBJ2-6,TGTGCCAGTAGTATACAGGGGTCCTCCTCTGGGGCCAACGTCCTGACTTTC,CASSIQGSSSGANVLTF
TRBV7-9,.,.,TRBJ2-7,TGTGCCAGCAGCTTTCCAGACTACGAGCAGTACTTC,CASSFPDYEQYF
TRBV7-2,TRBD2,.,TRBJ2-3,TGTGCCAGCAGCGTAGGACTTGGGACTAGCAAAGATACGCAGTATTTT,CASSVGLGTSKDTQYF
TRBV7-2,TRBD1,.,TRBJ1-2,TGTGCCAGCAGCCCCGGGACAGGGTTTAACTATGGCTACACCTTC,CASSPGTGFNYGYTF
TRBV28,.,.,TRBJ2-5,TGTGCCAGCAGTTTATCGGGGGCCGGGGAGACCCAGTACTTC,CASSLSGAGETQYF
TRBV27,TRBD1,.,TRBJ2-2,TGTGCCAGCAGTATTCCAGGGGGCGCCGGCACCGGGGAGCTGTTTTTT,CASSIPGGAGTGELFF
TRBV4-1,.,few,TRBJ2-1,TGCGCCAGCAGCCAAGTACCAGGCTCCTACAATGAGCAGTTCTTC,CASSQVPGSYNEQFF
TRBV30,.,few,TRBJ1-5,TGTGCCTGGAGTGGGGGTGGGCCCCAGCATTTT,CAWSGGGPQHF
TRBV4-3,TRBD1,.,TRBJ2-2,TGCGCCAGCAGCCACAGGACAGGGTGGGGCGGGGAGCTGTTTTTT,CASSHRTGWGGELFF
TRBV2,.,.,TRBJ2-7,TGTGCCAGCAGTCGGGACAACTACGAGCAGTACTTC,CASSRDNYEQYF
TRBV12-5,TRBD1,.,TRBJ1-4,TGTGCTAGTGGTTTGTGGAGAAACCCGGGACAGAGGGATGAAAAACTGTTTTTT,CASGLWRNPGQRDEKLFF
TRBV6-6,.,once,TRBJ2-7,TGTGCCAGCAGTTACTCGATAGGATACGAGCAGTACTTC,CASSYSIGYEQYF
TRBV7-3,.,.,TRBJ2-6,TGTGCCAGCAGCTTCTCCGGGACCCCCTCGGCCAACGTCCTGACTTTC,CASSFSGTPSANVLTF
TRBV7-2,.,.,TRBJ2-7,TGTGCCAGCAGCCCTCGGACACAAACCTACGGGCAGTACTTC,CASSPRTQTYGQYF
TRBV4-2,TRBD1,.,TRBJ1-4,TGTGCCAGCAGCCAAGACACCGGGACAGGGGGCGCGGATGAAAAACTGTTTTTT,CASSQDTGTGGADEKLFF
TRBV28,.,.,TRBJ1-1,TGTGCCAGCAGTTTACGGGGTCTCGGTAGGATAGCTTTCTTT,CASSLRGLGRIAFF
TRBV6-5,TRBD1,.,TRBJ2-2,TGTGCCAGCAGTTACTCACAGGGGTCCGGGGAGCTGTTTTTT,CASSYSQGSGELFF
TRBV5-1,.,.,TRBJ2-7,TGCGCCAGCAGCCGGGGGACACTATCCTACGAGCAGTACTTC,CASSRGTLSYEQYF
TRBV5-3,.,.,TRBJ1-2,TGTGCCAGAAGCTTAAGAGGGCCAGAACTAGCTAACTATGGCTACACCTTC,CARSLRGPELANYGYTF
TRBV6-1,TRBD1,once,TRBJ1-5,TGTGCCAGCAGTCCCAGGGGGGGCCGCGGACAGCCCCAGCATTTT,CASSPRGGRGQPQHF
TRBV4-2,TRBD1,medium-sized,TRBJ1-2,TGTGCCAGCAGCCAAGGACCCGGGACAGGGGTCGATGGCTACACCTTC,CASSQGPGTGVDGYTF
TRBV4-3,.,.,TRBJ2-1,TGCGCCAGCAGCCAAGGGGCGGGGGCCCTCCCCTACAATGAGCAGTTCTTC,CASSQGAGALPYNEQFF
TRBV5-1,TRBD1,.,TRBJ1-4,TGCGCCAGCAGAACGACAGGGATCGATGAAAAACTGTTTTTT,CASRTTGIDEKLFF
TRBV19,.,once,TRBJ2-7,TGTGCCAGTAGTCCAGGACACCCCTACGAGCAGTACTTC,CASSPGHPYEQYF
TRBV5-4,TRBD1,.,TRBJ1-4,TGTGCCAGCAGCTTGGGCAGGGGGCGCAGGCCTAATGAAAAACTGTTTTTT,CASSLGRGRRPNEKLFF